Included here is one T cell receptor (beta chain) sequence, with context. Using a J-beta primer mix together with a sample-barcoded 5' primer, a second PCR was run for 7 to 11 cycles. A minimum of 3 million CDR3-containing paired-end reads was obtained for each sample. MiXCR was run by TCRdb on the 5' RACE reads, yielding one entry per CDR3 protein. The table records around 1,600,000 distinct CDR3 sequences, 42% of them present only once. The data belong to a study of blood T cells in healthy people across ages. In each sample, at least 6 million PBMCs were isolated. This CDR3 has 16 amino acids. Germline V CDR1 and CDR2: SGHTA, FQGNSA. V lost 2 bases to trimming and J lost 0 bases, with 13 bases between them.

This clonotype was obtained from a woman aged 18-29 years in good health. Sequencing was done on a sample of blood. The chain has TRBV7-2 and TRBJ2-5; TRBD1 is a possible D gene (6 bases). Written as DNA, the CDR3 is TGTGCCAGCAGCTTACGAGTAACAGGGTACCAAGAGACCCAGTACTTC. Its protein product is CASSLRVTGYQETQYF.